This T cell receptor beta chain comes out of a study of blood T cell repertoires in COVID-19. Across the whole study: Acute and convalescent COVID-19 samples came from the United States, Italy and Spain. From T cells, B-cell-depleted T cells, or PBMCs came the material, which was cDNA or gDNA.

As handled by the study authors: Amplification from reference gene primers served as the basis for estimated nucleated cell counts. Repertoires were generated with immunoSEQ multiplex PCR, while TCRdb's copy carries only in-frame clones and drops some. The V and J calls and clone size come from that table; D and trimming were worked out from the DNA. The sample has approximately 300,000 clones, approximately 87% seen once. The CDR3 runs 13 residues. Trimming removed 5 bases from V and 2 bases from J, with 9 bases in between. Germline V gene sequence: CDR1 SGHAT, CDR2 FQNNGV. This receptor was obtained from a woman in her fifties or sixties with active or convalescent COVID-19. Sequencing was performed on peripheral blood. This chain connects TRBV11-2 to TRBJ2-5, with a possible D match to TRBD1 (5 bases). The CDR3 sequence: CASSRQLQETQYF. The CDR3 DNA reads TGTGCCAGCAGCCGACAGTTGCAAGAGACCCAGTACTTC. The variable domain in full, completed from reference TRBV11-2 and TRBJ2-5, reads EAGVAQSPRYKIIEKRQSVAFWCNPISGHATLYWYQQILGQGPKLLIQFQNNGVVDDSQLPKDRFSAERLKGVDSTLKIQPAKLEDSAVYLCASSRQLQETQYFGPGTRLLVL.